Each of the 2 T cell receptor beta chains below was sequenced from the same sample in a study of regulatory T cells in long-lasting Graves disease. The sample's time point: persistent/refractory GD, antithyroid drugs over 5 years with positive TRAb. PBMC-derived RNA was used for the TCR library. Arm-PCR with iRepertoire HTBI primers amplified the CDR3 regions for these TCR beta libraries. One entry per CDR3 protein, called by TCRdb with MiXCR from the multiplex PCR reads. The sample records 700,000 or so distinct CDR3 sequences, 25% to 35% being singletons. This material consisted of peripheral blood mononuclear cells (PBMCs), taken when the disease was refractory, from a patient treated with antithyroid drugs. All receptors come from a female donor with Graves disease.

The V and J genes are TRBV5-1 and TRBJ2-2; TRBD2 is a possible D gene (6 bases). Trimming cost V 3 bases and J 1 base, with 10 bases left between them. Germline values: CDR1 SGHRS, CDR2 YFSETQ. The CDR3 length is 15 residues. This CDR3 is CASSSGTLNTGELFF. The DNA of the CDR3 is TGCGCCAGCAGCTCGGGGACTCTGAACACCGGGGAGCTGTTTTTT.

The chain employs TRBV5-1 and TRBJ1-2; 9 bases match TRBD1. The junction had 9 bases not matched to a gene; V was cut back by 1 base and J by 5 bases. Germline-derived CDR1 and CDR2 are SGHRS and YFSETQ. The CDR3 runs to 16 residues. The CDR3: CASSLPGTGREYGYTF. CDR3 DNA sequence: TGCGCCAGCAGCTTGCCCGGGACAGGGCGTGAGTATGGCTACACCTTC. The variable domain in full, completed from reference TRBV5-1 and TRBJ1-2, reads KAGVTQTPRYLIKTRGQQVTLSCSPISGHRSVSWYQQTPGQGLQFLFEYFSETQRNKGNFPGRFSGRQFSNSRSEMNVSTLELGDSALYLCASSLPGTGREYGYTFGSGTRLTVV.